The clone carrying this T cell receptor (beta chain) was seen a few times. What it binds is unknown. Unique molecular identifiers (one per individual cDNA molecule) were attached. TCRdb passed the 5' RACE reads through MiXCR, listing each CDR3 protein once. The sample shows about 34,000 distinct CDR3 sequences, roughly 5% of them seen only once. These data are taken from a study of early T cells in non-severe SARS-CoV-2 infection. Background on the study: Unsorted whole blood bulk RNA was sequenced, with unpaired chains.

Overall study results and limits: VDJdb matching favored anti-spike CD8 responses, missing private and CD4 specificities.

Between the trimmed V and J ends, which lost 2 bases and 4 bases, there was a span of 11 bases. The germline V gene encodes CDR1 MNHEY and CDR2 SVGEGT. The CDR3 spans 15 residues. Sequenced: whole blood. The chain couples TRBV6-2 or TRBV6-3 to TRBJ2-2; weak D call: TRBD2 (6 bases). This clonotype was obtained from an adult who was a healthcare worker with PCR-confirmed SARS-CoV-2 infection or an uninfected control (not recorded which). CDR3 region: CASSYRLAVTGELFF. In nucleotides, the CDR3 is TGTGCCAGCAGTTACCGGTTAGCGGTCACCGGGGAGCTGTTTTTT.